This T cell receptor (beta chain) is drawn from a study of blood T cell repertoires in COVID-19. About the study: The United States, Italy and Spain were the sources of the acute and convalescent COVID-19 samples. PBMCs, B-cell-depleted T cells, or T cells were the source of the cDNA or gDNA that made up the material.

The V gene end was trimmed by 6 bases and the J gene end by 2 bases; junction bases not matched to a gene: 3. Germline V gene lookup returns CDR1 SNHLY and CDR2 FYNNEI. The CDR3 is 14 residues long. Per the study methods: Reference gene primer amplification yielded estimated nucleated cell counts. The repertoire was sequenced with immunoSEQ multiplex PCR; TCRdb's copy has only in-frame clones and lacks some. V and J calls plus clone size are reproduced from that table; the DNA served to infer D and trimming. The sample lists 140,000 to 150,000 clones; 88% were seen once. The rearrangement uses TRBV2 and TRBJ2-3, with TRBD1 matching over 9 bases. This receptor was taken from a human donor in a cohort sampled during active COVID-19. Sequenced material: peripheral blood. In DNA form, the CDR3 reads TGTGCCAGCAGGGGACAGGGATTCACAGATACGCAGTATTTT. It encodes CASRGQGFTDTQYF.